Listed below are T cell receptor beta chains from one sample, sequenced in a study of shared clonotypes between healthy human individuals. Profiling relied on immunoSEQ multiplex PCR, and the TCRdb table lists in-frame clones only, not all of them. The table has roughly 660,000 clones, roughly 91% seen once. What was sequenced was memory CD8+ T cells from PBMCs. The receptor set was obtained from a man younger than 30 in good health. Some clones in this sample may be carry-over from other donors' samples. Each CDR3 is given with its conserved first and last residue. The D gene is left open where the match is weak. Not all rows give a size; the values are once, few, many and, for expanded clones, a class.

>TRBJ2-2|19|TRBD2|TRBV10-3|.
CAISDGILTSGRAAGELFF
TGTGCCATCAGTGACGGGATCCTGACTAGCGGGAGGGCCGCCGGGGAGCTGTTTTTT
>TRBJ1-1|13|.|TRBV30|.
CAWSVRGIAEAFF
TGTGCCTGGAGTGTCCGGGGGATCGCTGAAGCTTTCTTT
>TRBJ1-2|15|.|TRBV27|.
CASSSNPGPRKGYTF
TGTGCCAGCAGTTCCAATCCGGGACCAAGAAAGGGCTACACCTTC
>TRBJ1-1|13|.|TRBV9|.
CASSVGPNTEAFF
TGTGCCAGCAGCGTAGGTCCGAACACTGAAGCTTTCTTT
>TRBJ2-1|13|.|TRBV27|.
CASSPGSVNEQFF
TGTGCCAGCAGTCCCGGGTCAGTCAATGAGCAGTTCTTC
>TRBJ2-1|11|.|TRBV9|few
CASTTFGEQFF
TGTGCCAGCACCACTTTTGGTGAGCAGTTCTTC
>TRBJ1-1|13|.|TRBV6-5|few
CASKGLRNTEAFF
TGTGCCAGCAAGGGGTTGAGGAACACTGAAGCTTTCTTT
>TRBJ2-7|14|.|TRBV9|.
CASSHKDRAYEQYF
TGTGCCAGCAGTCATAAGGACAGAGCCTACGAGCAGTACTTC
>TRBJ1-2|14|.|TRBV6-5|.
CASSYSRAGGGYTF
TGTGCCAGCAGTTACTCCCGGGCAGGCGGAGGCTACACCTTC
>TRBJ2-3|16|.|TRBV28|.
CASSLHPGSTTDTQYF
TGTGCCAGCAGTTTACACCCAGGCTCCACCACAGATACGCAGTATTTT
>TRBJ1-1|16|.|TRBV5-1|.
CASSLELPAGFTEAFF
TGCGCCAGCAGCTTGGAACTACCTGCGGGGTTCACTGAAGCTTTCTTT
>TRBJ2-2|14|.|TRBV27|.
CASSSQEYTGELFF
TGTGCCAGCAGTTCTCAGGAGTACACCGGGGAGCTGTTTTTT
>TRBJ2-7|13|.|TRBV7-9|once
CASSLGLDYEQYF
TGTGCCAGCAGCCTAGGGCTGGACTACGAGCAGTACTTC
>TRBJ1-5|14|.|TRBV6-6|few
CASTEGVGNQPQHF
TGTGCCAGCACCGAGGGGGTTGGCAATCAGCCCCAGCATTTT
>TRBJ2-7|17|TRBD1|TRBV7-6|.
CASSLPPGGQARYEQYF
TGTGCCAGCAGCTTACCGCCTGGAGGACAGGCACGCTACGAGCAGTACTTC
>TRBJ2-7|13|.|TRBV10-3|.
CAINSQGSYEQYF
TGTGCCATCAACTCACAGGGATCCTACGAGCAGTACTTC
>TRBJ2-5|11|TRBD2|TRBV28|.
CASSFGGRADF
TGTGCCAGCAGTTTCGGCGGGAGGGCAGACTTC
>TRBJ1-6|14|.|TRBV25-1|many
CASSDGSAASPLHF
TGTGCCAGCAGTGACGGGTCAGCGGCTTCACCCCTCCACTTT
>TRBJ2-2|12|.|TRBV9|.
CASSTYPRELFF
TGTGCCAGCAGCACCTACCCCCGGGAGCTGTTTTTT
>TRBJ2-1|16|.|TRBV2|.
CASSERLVWGGNEQFF
TGTGCCAGCAGTGAACGTCTGGTGTGGGGTGGGAATGAGCAGTTCTTC
>TRBJ1-1|15|.|TRBV5-1|.
CASSLEQAGGTEAFF
TGCGCCAGCAGCTTGGAACAGGCGGGGGGCACTGAAGCTTTCTTT
>TRBJ2-3|14|.|TRBV27|.
CASSPYIDTDTQYF
TGTGCCAGCAGTCCTTACATCGACACAGATACGCAGTATTTT
>TRBJ1-1|13|.|TRBV30|.
CAWSVSGPSEAFF
TGTGCCTGGAGTGTATCGGGGCCGAGTGAAGCTTTCTTT
>TRBJ2-2|12|.|TRBV7-9|.
CASSFGPGELFF
TGTGCCAGCAGCTTTGGTCCCGGGGAGCTGTTTTTT
>TRBJ2-1|18|TRBD1|TRBV4-3|.
CASSQVNMLLGQGHEQFF
TGCGCCAGCAGCCAAGTTAATATGCTGTTGGGACAGGGGCACGAGCAGTTCTTC
>TRBJ2-2|18|.|TRBV7-2|.
CASRQSGHPPWGTGELFF
TGTGCCAGCAGACAATCGGGACACCCACCCTGGGGCACCGGGGAGCTGTTTTTT
>TRBJ1-2|14|TRBD1|TRBV7-8|once
CASSQPRQGFGYTF
TGTGCCAGCAGCCAACCCCGACAGGGTTTTGGCTACACCTTC
>TRBJ1-1|15|.|TRBV23-1|.
CASSQSGRFWTEAFF
TGCGCCAGCAGTCAATCGGGGCGTTTCTGGACTGAAGCTTTCTTT
>TRBJ2-3|13|.|TRBV9|once
CASGPKRTDTQYF
TGTGCCAGCGGGCCAAAACGCACAGATACGCAGTATTTT
>TRBJ1-2|14|.|TRBV27|.
CASRPGTLPRGYTF
TGTGCCAGCAGGCCCGGGACACTCCCTAGGGGCTACACCTTC
>TRBJ1-1|14|.|TRBV29-1|few
CSVPPGHMNTEAFF
TGCAGCGTACCTCCGGGTCACATGAACACTGAAGCTTTCTTT
>TRBJ2-7|15|TRBD2|TRBV7-9|.
CASSLAGGFSYEQYF
TGTGCCAGCAGCTTAGCGGGAGGGTTCTCCTACGAGCAGTACTTC
>TRBJ2-5|12|.|TRBV7-9|once
CASRGGRETQYF
TGTGCCAGCCGGGGAGGCCGAGAGACCCAGTACTTC
>TRBJ1-1|14|.|TRBV19|few
CASRGWGGNTEAFF
TGTGCCAGTAGAGGGTGGGGAGGGAACACTGAAGCTTTCTTT
>TRBJ1-5|15|.|TRBV27|.
CASSLTGYSNQPQHF
TGTGCCAGCAGTTTAACAGGGTATAGCAATCAGCCCCAGCATTTT
>TRBJ2-1|14|.|TRBV19|.
CASSISRGYNEQFF
TGTGCCAGTAGTATATCAAGGGGTTACAATGAGCAGTTCTTC
>TRBJ2-3|13|TRBD1|TRBV6-5|.
CASTIRGTDTQYF
TGTGCCAGCACCATCAGGGGGACAGATACGCAGTATTTT
>TRBJ2-7|15|TRBD1|TRBV7-2|many
CASNHPDRVVYEQYF
TGTGCCAGCAACCATCCGGACAGGGTTGTATACGAGCAGTACTTC
>TRBJ2-1|13|.|TRBV5-6|few
CASSPYTWTEQFF
TGTGCCAGCAGCCCGTACACCTGGACAGAGCAGTTCTTC
>TRBJ1-5|14|TRBD1|TRBV27|few
CASSLTGVSQPQHF
TGTGCCAGCAGTTTGACAGGGGTGAGTCAGCCCCAGCATTTT
>TRBJ1-4|14|TRBD1|TRBV7-2|once
CASSLDRENEKLFF
TGTGCCAGCAGCTTGGACAGGGAAAATGAAAAACTGTTTTTT
>TRBJ2-1|18|TRBD2|TRBV27|.
CASSLPLTSGRVINEQFF
TGTGCCAGCAGCTTACCCTTAACTAGCGGGAGGGTAATAAATGAGCAGTTCTTC
>TRBJ2-7|14|TRBD2|TRBV28|.
CASRAPTSGGEQYF
TGTGCCAGCAGAGCTCCGACTAGCGGGGGGGAGCAGTACTTC
>TRBJ1-5|13|.|TRBV25-1|.
CASSGKLGQPQHF
TGTGCCAGCAGTGGGAAGCTAGGCCAGCCCCAGCATTTT
>TRBJ2-5|19|TRBD2|TRBV28|.
CASSSSGWGLAEYQETQYF
TGTGCCAGCAGTTCCTCAGGGTGGGGACTAGCGGAGTACCAAGAGACCCAGTACTTC
>TRBJ2-3|14|.|TRBV29-1|.
CSVDPSGPRDTQYF
TGCAGCGTTGATCCCTCGGGGCCACGGGATACGCAGTATTTT
>TRBJ2-1|13|.|TRBV30|.
CAWSRTEYNEQFF
TGTGCCTGGAGTCGGACAGAATACAATGAGCAGTTCTTC
>TRBJ1-5|14|.|TRBV6-1|.
CASSPDNPRQPQHF
TGTGCCAGCAGTCCGGACAATCCCAGGCAGCCCCAGCATTTT
>TRBJ2-1|15|TRBD2|TRBV28|.
CASSSSGGRADEQFF
TGTGCCAGCAGCTCTTCTGGCGGGAGGGCCGATGAGCAGTTCTTC
>TRBJ2-7|17|.|TRBV27|.
CASSLQIPATASYEQYF
TGTGCCAGCAGTCTACAGATTCCGGCCACCGCCTCCTACGAGCAGTACTTC
>TRBJ2-1|15|TRBD2|TRBV7-8|.
CASSLGIAGFHEQFF
TGTGCCAGCAGCCTCGGGATAGCGGGTTTTCATGAGCAGTTCTTC
>TRBJ2-1|16|.|TRBV4-1|.
CASSQRAGRSYNEQFF
TGCGCCAGCAGCCAGAGAGCGGGTCGCTCCTACAATGAGCAGTTCTTC
>TRBJ2-5|13|.|TRBV5-4|.
CASSPGYQETQYF
TGTGCCAGCAGCCCAGGGTACCAAGAGACCCAGTACTTC
>TRBJ1-1|13|.|TRBV30|.
CAWTASPNTEAFF
TGTGCCTGGACCGCCTCCCCGAACACTGAAGCTTTCTTT
>TRBJ2-3|14|.|TRBV10-1|.
CASSERRAGDTQYF
TGCGCCAGCAGTGAGAGGAGGGCAGGAGATACGCAGTATTTT
>TRBJ2-7|16|.|TRBV5-5|.
CASSWDRAGSSYEQYF
TGTGCCAGCAGCTGGGACCGGGCGGGGAGCTCCTACGAGCAGTACTTC
>TRBJ1-5|16|.|TRBV19|.
CASSIGGWLNNQPQHF
TGTGCCAGTAGTATAGGGGGGTGGCTGAACAATCAGCCCCAGCATTTT
>TRBJ1-2|12|TRBD1|TRBV29-1|.
CSVAGQGYGYTF
TGCAGCGTAGCGGGACAGGGGTATGGCTACACCTTC
>TRBJ2-1|15|.|TRBV6-5|.
CASSNLAGPGNEQFF
TGTGCCAGCAGTAATCTAGCAGGACCGGGCAATGAGCAGTTCTTC